Following are 12 T cell receptor beta chains from one sample sequenced in a study of T cell responses to AZD1222 COVID-19 vaccine. The table came from immunoSEQ multiplex PCR; TCRdb's copy has only in-frame clones and leaves some out. The repertoire holds fewer than 250,000 clones, almost 95% seen once, with approximately 1.4% in the top ten. The starting material was peripheral blood, obtained on day 0 of AZD1222 vaccination. The receptors come from an adult in good health.

The J gene is TRBJ2-5, the V gene TRBV6-2 or TRBV6-3; 13 bases line up with TRBD2. This CDR3 region has 19 residues. CDR1 MNHEY and CDR2 SVGEGT come from the germline V gene. V shed 4 bases, J shed 1 base, and the junction held 12 bases outside the gene matches. CDR3 region: CASSFTPGLAGPLQETQYF. In DNA, the CDR3 is TGTGCCAGCAGTTTTACACCGGGACTAGCGGGGCCCCTCCAAGAGACCCAGTACTTC.

This clone has just a few counts. The chain employs TRBV6-2 or TRBV6-3 and TRBJ1-5; D unclear. V lost 3 bases and J lost 0, with 9 bases in between. CDR3 size: 15 residues. Germline V gene sequence: CDR1 MNHEY, CDR2 SVGEGT. DNA for the CDR3: TGTGCCAGCAGTTATCTGGAGTATAGCAATCAGCCCCAGCATTTT. Translating it yields CASSYLEYSNQPQHF.

This chain joins TRBV7-9 and TRBJ1-2; weak D call: TRBD1 (5 bases). Trimming stripped 5 bases from V and 8 bases from J, with 18 bases between. The CDR3 runs 14 residues. Germline V lookup: CDR1 SEHNR, CDR2 FQNEAQ (reference sequence). Here the CDR3 reads CASSLGTAPGGYTF. In DNA, the CDR3 is TGTGCCAGCAGCCTAGGGACCGCCCCGGGCGGCTACACCTTC.

The V call is TRBV5-1, the J call TRBJ2-2; D is possibly TRBD2 (6 bases). V dropped 4 bases and J dropped 5 bases, with 21 bases sitting between them. Germline V gene lookup returns CDR1 SGHRS and CDR2 YFSETQ. The CDR3 length is 17 residues. The CDR3: CASSPLSRGVGTGELFF. CDR3 nucleotide sequence: TGCGCCAGCAGCCCTCTTTCGCGGGGAGTAGGGACCGGGGAGCTGTTTTTT.

The V and J genes are TRBV6-6 and TRBJ2-7, with 8 bases matching TRBD2. Trimming took 7 bases from V and 6 from J; bases not matched to a gene: 17. The CDR3 sequence is 16 residues long. Germline CDR1 and CDR2: MNHNY and SVGAGI (reference sequence). The CDR3 nucleotides are TGTGCCAGCACCTCCGCGCCGGGGGGGGTCCCTCCCGAGCAGTACTTC. Translated, it gives CASTSAPGGVPPEQYF.

The chain employs TRBV7-2 and TRBJ1-3; no clear D gene. V was shortened by 0 bases and J by 0 bases, with 6 bases between the two germline ends. Germline loops: CDR1 SGHTA, CDR2 FQGNSA. The CDR3 contains 15 residues. The CDR3 loop reads CASSLAQNSGNTIYF. The CDR3 nucleotides read TGTGCCAGCAGCTTAGCGCAAAACTCTGGAAACACCATATATTTT.

The chain links TRBV2 to TRBJ2-2; D not resolved. The CDR3 contains 16 residues. Germline CDR1 reads SNHLY; CDR2 reads FYNNEI. V dropped 6 bases and J dropped 0 bases, with 14 bases sitting between them. The CDR3 protein is CASRGLPGANTGELFF. CDR3 nucleotides: TGTGCCAGCAGAGGCCTTCCAGGCGCGAACACCGGGGAGCTGTTTTTT.

V usage is TRBV2 and J usage is TRBJ2-3; D is tentatively TRBD1 or TRBD2 (5 bases each). The CDR3 is 18 residues long. Germline CDR1 and CDR2: SNHLY and FYNNEI. Trimming left V 8 bases short and J 0 bases short, with 24 bases between. CDR3 residues: CASFGATSGGSSTDTQYF. DNA of the CDR3: TGTGCCAGCTTTGGGGCCACCTCCGGCGGGTCAAGCACAGATACGCAGTATTTT.

This chain uses TRBV29-1 with TRBJ1-1; 7 nucleotides agree with TRBD1. CDR1 and CDR2 (germline): SQVTM, ANQGSEA. This CDR3 is built from 13 residues. Trimming took 3 bases from V and 0 from J; bases not matched to a gene: 1. The CDR3: CSVEGQLNTEAFF. The CDR3 DNA follows: TGCAGCGTTGAGGGACAGCTGAACACTGAAGCTTTCTTT.

As DNA, the CDR3 is TGTGCCAGCAGCTTAGCCCCCGGACAGGGGAACTATGGCTACACCTTC. Encoded protein: CASSLAPGQGNYGYTF. The chain uses TRBV11-2 and TRBJ1-2, with 9 bases matching TRBD1. CDR1 and CDR2 from the germline V gene are SGHAT and FQNNGV. The J segment lost 2 bases and the V segment lost 1 base, leaving 5 bases of the junction unmatched. The CDR3 is 16 amino acids.

The J gene is TRBJ1-4, the V gene TRBV10-1, with no clear D. The V end was cut by 6 bases, the J end by 7 bases, with 24 bases between. Germline-derived CDR1 and CDR2 are WNHNN and SYGVQD (reference sequence). The CDR3 has 17 amino acids. The CDR3 bases are TGCGCCAGCAGGCGGATGGAGGGAGGGCGGGCGGCTGAAAAACTGTTTTTT. This gives the protein CASRRMEGGRAAEKLFF.

The chain is built from TRBV19 and TRBJ2-7; tentatively, D is TRBD1 (6 bases). Germline assignment: CDR1 LNHDA and CDR2 SQIVND (reference sequence). Between the trimmed V and J ends, which lost 3 bases and 2 bases, there was a span of 11 bases. This CDR3 spans 14 amino acids. The CDR3, as DNA: TGTGCCAGTAGTATCGGACAGACAGCCTACGAGCAGTACTTC. It codes for CASSIGQTAYEQYF.